This T cell receptor (beta chain) was recorded in a study of identical twins. Findings and caveats of the study: Out-of-frame alpha sequences common to twins were enriched for low generation probability.

Trimming removed 2 bases from V and 4 bases from J, with 19 bases in between. The CDR3 has 17 amino acids. In germline, CDR1 is SGHRS, CDR2 YFSETQ. This clonotype appeared many times. Its antigen is currently unknown. All donors were healthy Caucasians. From the 5' RACE reads, TCRdb called clonotypes with MiXCR, one entry per CDR3 protein. Among about 220,000 distinct CDR3 sequences, about 6.7% were seen once, and the ten largest hold just over 14%. These data are also associated with another study on T cells expressing NK-cell markers. This second study says: Researchers got TCR beta repertoires out of sorted CD3+CD56+NKG2C+, CD3+CD56+NKG2C- and CD3+CD56-NKG2C+ T cells. There remained a lack of clarity about HCMV specificity of expanded NKG2C+ T cell clones.

This receptor was obtained from a woman in her late teens or twenties in good health. The sequencing sample was made of CD8+ T cells sorted from blood. V gene TRBV5-1 combines with J gene TRBJ2-1, with D tentatively TRBD1 or TRBD2 (6 bases each). The CDR3 is CASSLGGIAFGYNEQFF. The CDR3 DNA is TGCGCCAGCAGCTTAGGGGGGATAGCTTTTGGATACAATGAGCAGTTCTTC.